This TCR beta chain was captured by sequencing in a study of cytomegalovirus exposure and HLA in healthy donors (dated by TCRdb to the late 2010s). In the study overall: According to an earlier analysis of several hundred of the donors, about 190 million T cells yielded 90 million to 140 million unique TCR beta sequences and approximately 280 Gb of sequence data. The study aimed to test whether signatures of past pathogen exposure could be identified by cataloging public T cell receptors. HLA typing covered class I and class II loci at four-digit resolution. An earlier analysis of 587 of the donors used high-throughput TCR beta sequencing to judge whether each TCR beta V gene segment behaved as functional or pseudogenic. To predict cytomegalovirus infection status, the study combined high-throughput TCR immunosequencing, statistical association of individual TCRs with disease status, and machine learning. Genome-wide SNP genotypes for about 55% of the roughly 670 donors were used in a later genetic analysis, which treated that subset as a discovery cohort. Rather than drawing on any new phenotypic data, the later analysis identified candidate immune exposures from TCR beta sequences and the way those sequences occurred across donors. Across approximately 400 genotyped donors of the cohort, an average of about 240,000 unique TCR beta nucleotide sequences per donor were sequenced, and roughly 17% of those sequences were non-productive. A later analysis re-analyzed previously published TCR beta repertoires from roughly 600 donors and added high-resolution HLA genotyping to study TCR occurrence patterns. Besides the first cohort of around 670 subjects, a separate validation cohort made up of some 110 different subjects was used. The study profiled the T cell repertoires of under 700 subjects by immunosequencing and related them to cytomegalovirus serostatus. Alongside the repertoire data, information on donor age, sex, ethnicity and CMV serostatus was compiled. Of the 398 genotyped donors, 80% to 90% were placed in the genetic ancestry cluster associated with self-reported Caucasian donors. Several DR-DQ haplotypes were treated as single units for association and clustering because of strong linkage in the cohort. An early release that covered around 590 HLA-typed donors contained around 300 gigabases of sequencing data and 80 million or so unique TCR sequences. Every discovery cohort repertoire had been produced on one sequencing platform. The number of typed donors differed by locus: about 620-630 for A, B, C, DRB1 and DQB1; approximately 530 for DQA1; approximately 600 for DPA1; and some 430 for DPB1.

Broad study findings and their caveats: For the cohort, immune exposure information was limited to CMV serostatus. A further reported finding was that TCR beta sequences accurately predicted the HLA-A and HLA-B alleles for most subjects in the first cohort. HLA typing was unavailable for some donors at each locus, so association tests used only the typed subset. In an earlier analysis of approximately 600 of the donors, most TCR beta V segments were observed in productive rearrangements about 87% or about 30% of the time, broadly matching IMGT annotations. The authors suggested that the approach could potentially be generalized to other disease states and immunological phenotypes. A cluster of highly shared sequence variants was judged likely to be a technical artifact of the sequencing pipeline. Specific HLA alleles were associated with some 15,000 TCR beta sequences at a false discovery rate of 0.05 in a later analysis. Linkage disequilibrium might explain the correlated functional status among segregating V segments, but an unknown experimental factor could not be excluded. According to a later analysis, TCR association rates differed among HLA loci, with DRB1 alleles showing the most associated TCRs and HLA-C alleles showing the fewest. Assigning TCR associations to individual alleles was difficult when HLA alleles, especially DR and DQ, strongly co-occurred. In a later genetic analysis, a missense DCLRE1C variant was associated with V-gene and J-gene trimming of TCR beta chains, and the association was replicated in an independent cohort. In both the original and validation cohorts, the classifier was reported to diagnose cytomegalovirus status with high specificity and sensitivity. Most CMV-associated TCR beta chains appeared to be HLA-restricted in a later analysis, and the HLA associations seemed to be driven largely by CMV exposure. In vitro tests confirmed that a few of the cytomegalovirus-associated TCR beta chains recognize cytomegalovirus antigens. Because counts were too low, about 18 rarely observed V segments, including chromosome 9 orphons, were excluded from the earlier analysis of a few hundred of the donors. In a later analysis, HLA-associated TCR beta chains showed more clonal expansion and lower generation probabilities than non-associated chains that were equally common. This cohort had only TCR beta chains sequenced, and the lack of alpha or paired-chain data limited which features could be detected. Across donors, most TCR sequences were observed very rarely, whereas some public TCRs were present in many individuals. A later genetic analysis reported fewer N-insertions in productive TCRs among donors in an Asian-associated ancestry cluster than the 666-donor mean. In a later analysis, several top co-occurrence clusters were reported to appear linked to parvovirus B19, influenza, CMV and Epstein-Barr virus. The study gave a list of 150 to 200 TCR beta chains associated with cytomegalovirus. The 87-base-pair reads could not distinguish some IMGT-functional V segments, including TRBV6-2 and TRBV6-3, so those segments were excluded. The presence/absence analyses assumed that sequencing depth was roughly uniform across donors, and that assumption may not be true.

The cohort comprised some 680 healthy bone marrow donors. All cohort members were sampled while nominally healthy, although unrecorded immune exposures were likely present. The donor tested CMV seronegative, placing the donor among the 350 to 400 seronegative members of the cohort. A peripheral blood sample was provided by each donor, and peripheral blood mononuclear cells were used for TCR beta sequencing. Genomic DNA extraction from the blood cell samples was performed with the Qiagen DNeasy Blood Extraction Kit. As for this clone: Its binding antigen is unknown. No quality values exist for individual bases; no much larger clone is one base distant.

Libraries were built with the immunoSEQ multiplex PCR assay. For the multiplex PCR, a mixture combining 60 forward primers for TCR Vbeta segments and 13 reverse primers for TCR Jbeta segments was used. The CDR3 region of rearranged TCR beta genes was amplified from genomic DNA with a multiplex PCR assay. The Illumina HiSeq System was used to sequence the amplified TCR beta libraries as 87-base-pair reads. In the source study's methods: A later analysis tallied tens of millions of unique TCR beta chains across the 666 repertoires, and some 10 million of those chains were shared by two or more donors. A nearest-neighbor algorithm error-corrected the raw reads and collapsed the reads into unique sequences, merging closely related sequences to remove PCR and sequencing errors. V, D and J gene segments were assigned by aligning CDR3 sequences to IMGT reference sequences. For a sequence to be retained, at least a six-nucleotide match to both a V gene segment and a J gene segment was required. Rearrangements were classified as productive when the CDR3 lacked stop codons and remained in frame with V and J, and all other rearrangements were classified as non-productive. CDR3 was defined by IMGT convention, running from the second conserved V-encoded cysteine to the conserved J-encoded phenylalanine. In an earlier analysis of approximately 590 of the donors, sequences lacking an unambiguous match to a single V gene segment were excluded. An earlier analysis of a few hundred of the donors called V segments functional above 56.7% productive rearrangements and segregating when the between-donor standard deviation exceeded 5%. A statistical classification framework was built to diagnose cytomegalovirus status from the catalog of TCR beta chain sequences. In a later analysis, V and J genes were assigned by comparing TCR nucleotide sequences against IMGT/GENE-DB human TR gene sequences. A later analysis assigned CDR3 sequences and most-parsimonious VDJ recombination scenarios with the TCRdist pipeline. In a later analysis, each TCR beta chain was defined by its CDR3 amino acid sequence together with its V-gene family, and reads lacking a unique V-gene family were excluded. To address suspected cross-contamination and a sequencing artifact, a later analysis removed approximately 600 highly shared, low-generation-probability nucleotide sequences. A later analysis calculated a clonal expansion index for each public chain from normalized within-repertoire ranks of inferred template counts. A later analysis computed generation probabilities with a VDJ recombination model fitted to out-of-frame rearrangements, and checked the results against IGoR. Hypergeometric tests were used in a later analysis to score TCR-TCR, TCR-HLA and TCR-CMV co-occurrence, with a repertoire-size bias correction applied to the TCR pairs. A later analysis estimated false discovery rates by permuting HLA or CMV assignments 20 times. In a later analysis, co-occurring TCRs were grouped using DBSCAN, and TCRdist sequence similarity was added for clustering within HLA-allele-positive subsets. Co-occurrence clustering excluded repertoires with fewer than 30,000 or more than 120,000 public chains, plus five with anomalous nucleotide sharing. TCRdb carries this immuneACCESS record with in-frame sequences only. Its versions omit some clonotypes, under half of them owing to an unresolved V gene in the studies checked, with the rest unexplained. The V and J calls and clone size come from that table; D and trimming were worked out from the DNA. This sample gives about 110,000 clones in total; under 85% of them show up just once. Around 8.1% of the sample belongs to the ten largest clones.

Trimming at the junction amounts to 6 bases on V and 1 base on J, and the germline ends lie 9 bases apart. CDR1 and CDR2 were assigned from the germline V gene as ENHRY and SYGVKD. The CDR3 runs 13 amino acids, cysteine and phenylalanine included. Only the CDR3 DNA is retained, 39 bases long and in frame from the first base. The rearranged segments are TRBV10-3 and TRBJ1-1, with TRBD1 perhaps the D gene, on 6 matching bases. This sequence originates from a man aged 35 to 55 in good health and CMV-seronegative. Sequenced material: PBMCs. The CDR3 reads CAIRQGGNTEAFF. At the DNA level, the sequence is TGTGCCATCAGACAGGGTGGGAACACTGAAGCTTTCTTT.